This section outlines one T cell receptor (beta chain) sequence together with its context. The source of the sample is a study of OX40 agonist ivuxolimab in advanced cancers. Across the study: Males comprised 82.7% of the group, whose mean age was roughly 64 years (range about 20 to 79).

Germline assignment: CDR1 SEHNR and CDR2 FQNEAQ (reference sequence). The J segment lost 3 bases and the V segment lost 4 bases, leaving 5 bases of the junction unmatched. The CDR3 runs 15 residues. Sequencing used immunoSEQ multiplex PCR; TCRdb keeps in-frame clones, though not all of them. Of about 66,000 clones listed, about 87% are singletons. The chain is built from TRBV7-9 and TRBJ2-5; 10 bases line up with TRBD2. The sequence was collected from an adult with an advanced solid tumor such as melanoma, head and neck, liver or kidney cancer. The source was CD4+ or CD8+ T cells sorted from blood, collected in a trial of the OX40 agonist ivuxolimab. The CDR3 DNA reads TGTGCCAGCAGCTCCTTCGGGACTAGCGAAGAGACCCAGTACTTC. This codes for CASSSFGTSEETQYF.